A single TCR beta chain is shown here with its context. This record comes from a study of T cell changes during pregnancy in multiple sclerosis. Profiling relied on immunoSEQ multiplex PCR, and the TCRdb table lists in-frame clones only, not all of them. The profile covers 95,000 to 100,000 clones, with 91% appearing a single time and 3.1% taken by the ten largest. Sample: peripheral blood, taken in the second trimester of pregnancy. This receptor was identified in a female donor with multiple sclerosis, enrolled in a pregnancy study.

Here the CDR3 reads CASSYRGLNYGYTF. In DNA, the CDR3 is TGTGCCAGCAGTTACAGGGGTCTTAACTATGGCTACACCTTC. The gene calls are TRBV6-5 and TRBJ1-2; maybe TRBD1 (5 bases). The germline V gene has CDR1 MNHEY and CDR2 SVGAGI. This CDR3 comprises 14 residues. The germline V and J ends were trimmed by 2 bases and 1 base, with 8 bases remaining between them.